A selection of T cell receptor beta chains follows, all from one sample in a study of blood T cell repertoires in COVID-19. Measured with immunoSEQ multiplex PCR; TCRdb has only the in-frame clones, and not every one. The sample shows some 390,000 clones, around 87% of them seen only once. The sequenced sample was peripheral blood. The source is a woman aged 60-75 years with COVID-19, enrolled during active disease. CDR3s include the opening cysteine and the closing phenylalanine or tryptophan. The D gene is left open where the match is weak. Clone size appears in some rows only: once, few, many, or a class for an expanded clone.

TRBJ2-3	-	TRBD2	18	TRBV9	TGTGCCAGCAGCGTAGGGAGTAGCGGGGGGCGAGGCACAGATACGCAGTATTTT	CASSVGSSGGRGTDTQYF
TRBJ2-3	-	-	15	TRBV7-2	TGTGCCAGCACTCGGGAAAGTTCTAGCACAGATACGCAGTATTTT	CASTRESSSTDTQYF
TRBJ1-2	-	-	15	TRBV19	TGTGCCAGTAAGGCCGGCCCTTCTCCGGCGGAGGGCTACACCTTC	CASKAGPSPAEGYTF
TRBJ2-5	-	TRBD1	14	TRBV5-1	TGCGCCAGCAGTGATCGGACAGGGGGAGAGACCCAGTACTTC	CASSDRTGGETQYF
TRBJ1-1	-	-	13	TRBV12-3/TRBV12-4	TGTGCCAGCAGTTTACAGGGAAACACTGAAGCTTTCTTT	CASSLQGNTEAFF
TRBJ2-7	-	TRBD1	13	TRBV7-9	TGTGCCAGCAGTCCGGGACAGAGCTACGAGCAGTACTTC	CASSPGQSYEQYF
TRBJ2-7	-	-	13	TRBV11-2	TGTGCCAGCAGCCTGGACAGAACCTACGAGCAGTACTTC	CASSLDRTYEQYF
TRBJ2-6	-	-	18	TRBV30	TGTGCCCGGACTTCGTGGCAGGGGAGCCTGTCTGGGGCCAACGTCCTGACTTTC	CARTSWQGSLSGANVLTF
TRBJ2-2	-	TRBD1	17	TRBV11-2	TGTGCCAGCAGCCCTGGATTCGACAGGGATAGGACCGGGGAGCTGTTTTTT	CASSPGFDRDRTGELFF
TRBJ2-7	once	TRBD2	17	TRBV18	TGTGCCAGCTCACCAACGTCTAGGACTAGCGGCTCCTACGAGCAGTACTTC	CASSPTSRTSGSYEQYF
TRBJ1-2	-	-	15	TRBV6-5	TGTGCCAGCAGTCCCGGACTCATCGGAGGGTATGGCTACACCTTC	CASSPGLIGGYGYTF
TRBJ1-1	-	-	14	TRBV5-1	TGCGCCACCGTGCTGGGAGGGGAAAACACTGAAGCTTTCTTT	CATVLGGENTEAFF
TRBJ2-1	-	-	14	TRBV19	TGTGCCAGCAACTCAGGTCGGCAGAACAATGAGCAGTTCTTC	CASNSGRQNNEQFF
TRBJ1-2	-	-	13	TRBV7-2	TGTGCCAGCAGCCTTCTAAACGACTATGGCTACACCTTC	CASSLLNDYGYTF
TRBJ1-5	few	TRBD1	14	TRBV19	TGTGCCAGTACCATATCACAGGGGAATCAGCCCCAGCATTTT	CASTISQGNQPQHF
TRBJ2-7	-	-	16	TRBV10-3	TGTGCCATCAGTGAGTCTGGGGGCAGGCCAGCCTACGAGCAGTACTTC	CAISESGGRPAYEQYF
TRBJ1-5	-	-	13	TRBV7-8	TGTGCCAGCAGACAGGACGGCAATCAGCCCCAGCATTTT	CASRQDGNQPQHF
TRBJ2-2	-	TRBD2	13	TRBV2	TGTGCCGCCTCTAGCGGTAACACCGGGGAGCTGTTTTTT	CAASSGNTGELFF
TRBJ1-1	-	TRBD1	14	TRBV7-3	TGTGCCAGCAGCCAAAGCGGGACAGGGGGTGTAGCTTTCTTT	CASSQSGTGGVAFF
TRBJ1-1	-	TRBD1	16	TRBV6-6	TGTGCCAGCAGTCCTCGACAGGGATTAGAGGGAACTGAAGCTTTCTTT	CASSPRQGLEGTEAFF
TRBJ1-2	-	TRBD1	14	TRBV3-1/TRBV3-2	TGTGCCAGCAGCCCCTGGGACAGGGGGATCGGCTACACCTTC	CASSPWDRGIGYTF
TRBJ2-1	-	TRBD2	17	TRBV5-5	TGTGCCAGCAGCTACCAACAGAGACTAGCGGGGGGCCGGGAGCAGTTCTTC	CASSYQQRLAGGREQFF
TRBJ1-1	-	-	14	TRBV9	TGTGCCAGCACCCCTTTACAGTTGAACACTGAAGCTTTCTTT	CASTPLQLNTEAFF
TRBJ2-7	-	-	12	TRBV5-4	TGTGCCAGCAGCTTGGAGGGGTACGAGCAGTACTTC	CASSLEGYEQYF
TRBJ1-2	-	-	14	TRBV7-3	TGTGCCAGCAGCCCAGGGCTGGAGGGCGTCGGCTACACCTTC	CASSPGLEGVGYTF
TRBJ2-1	-	TRBD1	16	TRBV7-8	TGTGCCAGCAGCTATCGACAGGGGGCTCCCTACAATGAGCAGTTCTTC	CASSYRQGAPYNEQFF
TRBJ1-2	-	TRBD1	12	TRBV3-1/TRBV3-2	TGTGCCAGCAGCCAAGGACAGGGGCTCTACACCTTC	CASSQGQGLYTF
TRBJ1-1	-	-	12	TRBV29-1	TGCAGCGTTGACAGCGGAGGAACTGAAGCTTTCTTT	CSVDSGGTEAFF
TRBJ2-7	-	-	15	TRBV6-5	TGTGCCAGCAGTTACTATGCGGGGCTATCCTACGAGCAGTACTTC	CASSYYAGLSYEQYF
TRBJ2-1	-	TRBD2	16	TRBV19	TGTGCCAGTAGTCGATGGACTAGCGGAGTATACAATGAGCAGTTCTTC	CASSRWTSGVYNEQFF
TRBJ1-1	-	-	13	TRBV9	TGTGCCAGCAGCCCCCGTCCGAACACTGAAGCTTTCTTT	CASSPRPNTEAFF
TRBJ1-5	-	-	14	TRBV2	TGTGCCAGCAGTGGAGGTTCCGTGGAGCAGCCCCAGCATTTT	CASSGGSVEQPQHF
TRBJ2-2	-	TRBD2	15	TRBV6-6	TGTGCCAGCAGTTCCGGGGGGAAGCGCACCGGGGAGCTGTTTTTT	CASSSGGKRTGELFF
TRBJ2-3	-	-	15	TRBV6-5	TGTGCCAGCAGTCTGCTGGGGGGAGACACAGATACGCAGTATTTT	CASSLLGGDTDTQYF
TRBJ2-7	-	TRBD2	15	TRBV7-2	TGTGCCAGCAGCTTAGTGGGGGGGGGACTCTCCGAGCAGTACTTC	CASSLVGGGLSEQYF
TRBJ2-7	-	-	14	TRBV6-5	TGTGCCAGCAGGAGAACAGGGCTCGGGTACGAGCAGTACTTC	CASRRTGLGYEQYF
TRBJ2-7	-	TRBD1	15	TRBV28	TGTGCCAGCAGTTGGTCGACAGGGTTTGGTTACGAGCAGTACTTC	CASSWSTGFGYEQYF
TRBJ1-5	once	-	15	TRBV15	TGTGCCACCAGCAGGCGGGACGGCTACAATCAGCCCCAGCATTTT	CATSRRDGYNQPQHF
TRBJ2-2	-	-	18	TRBV10-1	TGCGCCAGCAGTGAGTCGCCCTATAGTTCGAGAAACACCGGGGAGCTGTTTTTT	CASSESPYSSRNTGELFF
TRBJ2-3	few	-	15	TRBV11-2	TGTGCCAGCAGCTTAATCGCTGGGGGCTCGGATACGCAGTATTTT	CASSLIAGGSDTQYF
TRBJ2-7	-	TRBD1	14	TRBV3-1/TRBV3-2	TGTGCCAGCAGCCAGGGGACAGGGGCTTATGGGCAGTACTTC	CASSQGTGAYGQYF
TRBJ1-4	few	TRBD1	13	TRBV19	TGTGCCAGTAATAGAGACAGGGGCGAAAAACTGTTTTTT	CASNRDRGEKLFF
TRBJ2-3	-	TRBD2	16	TRBV5-1	TGCGCCAGCAGCTCCCTACTAGCGGGGGCCGTCGATACGCAGTATTTT	CASSSLLAGAVDTQYF
TRBJ2-7	-	TRBD2	15	TRBV5-8	TGTGCCAGCAGCTTGTGGGGGGGAGCCTCCTACGAGCAGTACTTC	CASSLWGGASYEQYF
TRBJ1-2	-	TRBD1	14	TRBV5-4	TGTGCCAGCAGCTTGAACAGGGGGAACTATGGCTACACCTTC	CASSLNRGNYGYTF
TRBJ2-5	many	TRBD1	13	TRBV11-2	TGTGCCAGCAGCCCCTGGACAGGAGAGACCCAGTACTTC	CASSPWTGETQYF
TRBJ1-2	-	TRBD1	14	TRBV27	TGTGCCAGCAGTTCAGGGGGCCTTATCTATGGCTACACCTTC	CASSSGGLIYGYTF
TRBJ1-6	-	TRBD1	15	TRBV4-1	TGCGCCAGCAGCCAAGAGGGGGCAGGGGGCACACCCCTCCACTTT	CASSQEGAGGTPLHF
TRBJ2-3	-	-	16	TRBV6-2/TRBV6-3	TGTGCCAGCAGTTACCCCGCGGTTCCCGGCACAGATACGCAGTATTTT	CASSYPAVPGTDTQYF
TRBJ1-5	-	-	13	TRBV4-1	TGCGCCAGCAGCCAAGAGGAGGGCCAGCCCCAGCATTTT	CASSQEEGQPQHF
TRBJ1-2	-	TRBD1	14	TRBV5-1	TGCGCCAGCAGCTTTGTAACAGGGGATTATGGCTACACCTTC	CASSFVTGDYGYTF
TRBJ2-4	-	-	14	TRBV7-3	TGTGCCAGCAGCCCAACAACAGGGTCGGCCATTCAGTACTTC	CASSPTTGSAIQYF
TRBJ1-2	-	-	13	TRBV29-1	TGCAGCGTTGAAGAGGGAGGGGTGGAAGGCTACACCTTC	CSVEEGGVEGYTF
TRBJ1-2	-	-	14	TRBV9	TGTGCCAGCAGCCCCTCCAGGGCTAACTATGGCTACACCTTC	CASSPSRANYGYTF
TRBJ1-3	-	TRBD1	15	TRBV5-4	TGTGCCAGCAGCTTGGGGACAGGGGCTGGAAACACCATATATTTT	CASSLGTGAGNTIYF
TRBJ1-2	-	-	12	TRBV28	TGTGCCAGCACCGGGACATTTGACGGCTACACCTTC	CASTGTFDGYTF